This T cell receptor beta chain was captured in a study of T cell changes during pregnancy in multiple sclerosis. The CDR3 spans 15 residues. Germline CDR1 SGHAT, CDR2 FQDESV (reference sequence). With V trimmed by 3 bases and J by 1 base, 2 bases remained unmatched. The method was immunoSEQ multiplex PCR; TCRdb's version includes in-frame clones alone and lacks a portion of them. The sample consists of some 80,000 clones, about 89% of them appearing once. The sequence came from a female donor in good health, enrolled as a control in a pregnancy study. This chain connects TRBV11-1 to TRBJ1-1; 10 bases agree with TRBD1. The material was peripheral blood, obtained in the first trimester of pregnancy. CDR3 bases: TGTGCCAGCAGCTTCGACAGGGGGCAGAACACTGAAGCTTTCTTT. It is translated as CASSFDRGQNTEAFF.